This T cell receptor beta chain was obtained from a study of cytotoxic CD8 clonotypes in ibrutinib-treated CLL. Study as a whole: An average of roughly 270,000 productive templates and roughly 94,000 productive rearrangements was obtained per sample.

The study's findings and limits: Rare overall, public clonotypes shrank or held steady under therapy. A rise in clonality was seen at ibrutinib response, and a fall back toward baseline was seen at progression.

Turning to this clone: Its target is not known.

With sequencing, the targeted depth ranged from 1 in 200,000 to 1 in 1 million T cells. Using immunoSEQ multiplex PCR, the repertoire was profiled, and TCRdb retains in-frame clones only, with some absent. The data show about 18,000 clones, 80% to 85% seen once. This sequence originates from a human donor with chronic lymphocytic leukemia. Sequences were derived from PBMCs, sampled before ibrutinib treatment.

For the CDR3, the DNA is TGTGCCAGTAGTAAGCGGGAGGGCCTGACCGGGGAGCTGTTTTTT. Its translation is CASSKREGLTGELFF. The chain carries TRBV19 and TRBJ2-2; 10 bases match TRBD2. The CDR3 is 15 residues long. The germline gives CDR1 LNHDA, CDR2 SQIVND (reference sequence). J lost 5 bases, V lost 4 bases, and 4 bases had no gene match.